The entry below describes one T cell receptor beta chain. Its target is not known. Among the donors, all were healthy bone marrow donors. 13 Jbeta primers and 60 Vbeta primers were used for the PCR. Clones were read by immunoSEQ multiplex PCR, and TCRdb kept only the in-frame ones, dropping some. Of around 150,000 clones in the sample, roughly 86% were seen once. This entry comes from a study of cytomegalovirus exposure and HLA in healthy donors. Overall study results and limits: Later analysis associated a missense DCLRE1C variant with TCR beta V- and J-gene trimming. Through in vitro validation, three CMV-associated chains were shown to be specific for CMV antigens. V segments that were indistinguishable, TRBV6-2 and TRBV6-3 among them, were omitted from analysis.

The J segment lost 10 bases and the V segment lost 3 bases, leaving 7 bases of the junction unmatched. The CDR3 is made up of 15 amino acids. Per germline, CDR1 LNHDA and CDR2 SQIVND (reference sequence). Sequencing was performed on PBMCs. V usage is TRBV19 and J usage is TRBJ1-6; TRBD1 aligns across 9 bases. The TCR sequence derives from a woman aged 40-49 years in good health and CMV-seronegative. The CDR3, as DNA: TGTGCCAGTAGTATTTCGACAGGGGGAGGATCACCCCTCCACTTT. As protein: CASSISTGGGSPLHF.